The present T cell receptor beta chain was sequenced within a study of T-cell reconstitution after alpha-beta-depleted transplantation in children. During its preparation, the TCRbeta library received unique molecular identifiers. Using its own MiXCR run on the PCR reads, TCRdb lists one record per CDR3 protein. This table has 440,000 or so distinct CDR3 sequences, around two fifths appearing once. Regarding the study as a whole: When one year had passed after transplant, most T-cell counts and diversity came from newly produced T cells.

This clonotype was observed a few times. The antigen remains unidentified. This TCR was sampled from a girl aged 2 to 10 with aplastic anemia, due to receive a stem cell transplant. The sample in question was PBMCs, obtained before TCRalphabeta/CD19-depleted stem cell transplant.

CDR3 sequence (DNA): TGTGCCAGCAGCCTAGCGGGGGCAAGGAGCACTGAAGCTTTCTTT. It translates to CASSLAGARSTEAFF. The chain combines TRBV12-3 or TRBV12-4 with TRBJ1-1, with D perhaps matching TRBD1 (6 bases). CDR3 length equals 15 residues. The V end lost 6 bases, the J end lost 4 bases, and 18 bases lay between the germline ends.